This is a list of T cell receptor beta chains from one sample in a study of cytomegalovirus exposure and HLA in healthy donors. Assay: immunoSEQ multiplex PCR; the TCRdb copy retains only in-frame clones and omits some. Of about 180,000 clones in the sample, 80% were seen once. Sequenced sample: PBMCs. The receptors shown here come from a girl under 18 in good health and CMV-seropositive. Both conserved end residues are part of each CDR3. The order of the fields is J gene, V gene, clone size, D gene, CDR3 DNA, CDR3 protein. D genes are given only for firm matches. Clone size appears in some rows only: once, few, many, or a class for an expanded clone.

j_gene: TRBJ2-7
v_gene: TRBV5-6
abundance: NA
d_gene: NA
CDR3nt: TGTGCCAGCAGCGTCTACGGAGCTCCGTATGAGCAGTACTTC
CDR3aa: CASSVYGAPYEQYF

j_gene: TRBJ2-1
v_gene: TRBV7-2
abundance: NA
d_gene: TRBD2
CDR3nt: TGTGCCAGCAGCTTAGAGGGGCGCGGGAGTGTCAAGTACAATGAGCAGTTCTTC
CDR3aa: CASSLEGRGSVKYNEQFF

j_gene: TRBJ1-1
v_gene: TRBV5-4
abundance: few
d_gene: TRBD1
CDR3nt: TGTGCCAGCAGCTTGGGGGGACAGTCAAACACTGAAGCTTTCTTT
CDR3aa: CASSLGGQSNTEAFF

j_gene: TRBJ1-1
v_gene: TRBV6-6
abundance: NA
d_gene: TRBD1
CDR3nt: TGTGCCAGCAGCCCGGCAGGGGGTGGCACTGAAGCTTTCTTT
CDR3aa: CASSPAGGGTEAFF

j_gene: TRBJ2-7
v_gene: TRBV29-1
abundance: NA
d_gene: TRBD2
CDR3nt: TGCAGCGTCCCGATCTGGGGACTAGGAGCCTACGAGCAGTACTTC
CDR3aa: CSVPIWGLGAYEQYF

j_gene: TRBJ1-2
v_gene: TRBV18
abundance: NA
d_gene: TRBD1
CDR3nt: TGTGCCAGCTCACGAGGACAGGCCGGTGGCTACACCTTC
CDR3aa: CASSRGQAGGYTF

j_gene: TRBJ2-3
v_gene: TRBV5-4
abundance: NA
d_gene: NA
CDR3nt: TGTGCCAGCAGCTTGGCGATAGCGACTAGCACAGATACGCAGTATTTT
CDR3aa: CASSLAIATSTDTQYF

j_gene: TRBJ1-3
v_gene: TRBV30
abundance: NA
d_gene: NA
CDR3nt: TGTGCCTGGAGAACAGGGAGCTCTGGAAACACCATATATTTT
CDR3aa: CAWRTGSSGNTIYF

j_gene: TRBJ2-7
v_gene: TRBV25-1
abundance: few
d_gene: TRBD2
CDR3nt: TGTGCCAGCAGTGAACCGGGACTAGCGGGACGGACCTACGAGCAGTACTTC
CDR3aa: CASSEPGLAGRTYEQYF

j_gene: TRBJ2-7
v_gene: TRBV2
abundance: few
d_gene: NA
CDR3nt: TGTGCCAGCAGTGAAGCTGGCCGATACTACGAGCAGTACTTC
CDR3aa: CASSEAGRYYEQYF

j_gene: TRBJ2-5
v_gene: TRBV30
abundance: NA
d_gene: TRBD1
CDR3nt: TGTGCCTGTAGGGACAGGGGGCGGCAAGAGACCCAGTACTTC
CDR3aa: CACRDRGRQETQYF

j_gene: TRBJ2-3
v_gene: TRBV4-2
abundance: NA
d_gene: TRBD2
CDR3nt: TGTGCCAGCAGCCAAGAACTAGCGGGAGGGGCAGATACGCAGTATTTT
CDR3aa: CASSQELAGGADTQYF

j_gene: TRBJ2-1
v_gene: TRBV11-2
abundance: NA
d_gene: NA
CDR3nt: TGTGCCAGCGCTAGTCTGAGCTCCTACAATGAGCAGTTCTTC
CDR3aa: CASASLSSYNEQFF

j_gene: TRBJ2-5
v_gene: TRBV4-2
abundance: NA
d_gene: NA
CDR3nt: TGTGCCAGCAGCCAATCGGAGGGAGGCGGAGAGACCCAGTACTTC
CDR3aa: CASSQSEGGGETQYF

j_gene: TRBJ1-2
v_gene: TRBV6-6
abundance: NA
d_gene: TRBD1
CDR3nt: TGTGCCAGCAGTCTACTTCTACAGGGGGACTATGGCTACACCTTC
CDR3aa: CASSLLLQGDYGYTF

j_gene: TRBJ1-1
v_gene: TRBV7-9
abundance: NA
d_gene: TRBD1
CDR3nt: TGTGCCAGCAGCTTAGGGAGGACAGGGTTGAACACTGAAGCTTTCTTT
CDR3aa: CASSLGRTGLNTEAFF

j_gene: TRBJ2-3
v_gene: TRBV10-3
abundance: few
d_gene: TRBD2
CDR3nt: TGTGCCATCAGTGACGTGACTAGCGGGAGTGGGGATACGCAGTATTTT
CDR3aa: CAISDVTSGSGDTQYF

j_gene: TRBJ2-7
v_gene: TRBV21-1
abundance: NA
d_gene: NA
CDR3nt: TGTGCCAGCAGTCCCGGGACAGAATATCTGGACGAGCAGTACTTC
CDR3aa: CASSPGTEYLDEQYF

j_gene: TRBJ2-1
v_gene: TRBV7-9
abundance: NA
d_gene: NA
CDR3nt: TGTGCCAGCAGCTCATGGGAGCGGGCCTACAATGAGCAGTTCTTC
CDR3aa: CASSSWERAYNEQFF

j_gene: TRBJ1-3
v_gene: TRBV6-6
abundance: NA
d_gene: NA
CDR3nt: TGTGCCAGCCGCGGACTGAACTCTGGAAACACCATATATTTT
CDR3aa: CASRGLNSGNTIYF

j_gene: TRBJ1-5
v_gene: TRBV4-2
abundance: NA
d_gene: TRBD1
CDR3nt: TGTGCCAGCAGCCAAGGAAGGACAGGGTTTTTACAGCCCCAGCATTTT
CDR3aa: CASSQGRTGFLQPQHF

j_gene: TRBJ2-7
v_gene: TRBV7-9
abundance: NA
d_gene: NA
CDR3nt: TGTGCCAGCAGCTTAATACTTTTTGGCAGGGGAAAGGGAGCCGAGCAGTACTTC
CDR3aa: CASSLILFGRGKGAEQYF

j_gene: TRBJ2-7
v_gene: TRBV5-6
abundance: few
d_gene: NA
CDR3nt: TGTGCCAGCAGCTGGGGGGACAGTCCATCCTACGAGCAGTACTTC
CDR3aa: CASSWGDSPSYEQYF

j_gene: TRBJ2-7
v_gene: TRBV6-5
abundance: NA
d_gene: NA
CDR3nt: TGTGCCAGCAGTTCCACCCTAGCAGAAAGGTCCTACGAGCAGTACTTC
CDR3aa: CASSSTLAERSYEQYF

j_gene: TRBJ2-3
v_gene: TRBV5-1
abundance: NA
d_gene: TRBD2
CDR3nt: TGCGCCAGCAGCTTGCTAAGTCTAGCGGGCACAGATACGCAGTATTTT
CDR3aa: CASSLLSLAGTDTQYF

j_gene: TRBJ1-2
v_gene: TRBV19
abundance: NA
d_gene: TRBD1
CDR3nt: TGTGCCAGTAGTGCCAGGAGGGACAGCTACTATGGCTACACCTTC
CDR3aa: CASSARRDSYYGYTF

j_gene: TRBJ2-5
v_gene: TRBV25-1
abundance: once
d_gene: TRBD1
CDR3nt: TGTGCCTCCTCCGGGACAGGGTTTAAGGTGGAAGAGACCCAGTACTTC
CDR3aa: CASSGTGFKVEETQYF

j_gene: TRBJ2-3
v_gene: TRBV7-6
abundance: NA
d_gene: NA
CDR3nt: TGTGCCAGCGGCCCGAGAAGGGGATGGAGCACAGATACGCAGTATTTT
CDR3aa: CASGPRRGWSTDTQYF

j_gene: TRBJ2-4
v_gene: TRBV6-5
abundance: NA
d_gene: NA
CDR3nt: TGTGCCAGCAGCCCGCGACGGGAAAACATTCAGTACTTC
CDR3aa: CASSPRRENIQYF

j_gene: TRBJ2-1
v_gene: TRBV7-9
abundance: NA
d_gene: NA
CDR3nt: TGTGCCAGCAGCTTAGAAGCGGGCGCCTACAATGAGCAGTTCTTC
CDR3aa: CASSLEAGAYNEQFF

j_gene: TRBJ2-3
v_gene: TRBV5-1
abundance: NA
d_gene: TRBD2
CDR3nt: TGCGCCAGCAGCCCGGGGACTAGCGGGGCTAGCACAGATACGCAGTATTTT
CDR3aa: CASSPGTSGASTDTQYF

j_gene: TRBJ2-7
v_gene: TRBV5-6
abundance: NA
d_gene: NA
CDR3nt: TGTGCCAGCCATGAGCTTGGGCCAGGGATTTTTTACGAGCAGTACTTC
CDR3aa: CASHELGPGIFYEQYF

j_gene: TRBJ2-1
v_gene: TRBV9
abundance: NA
d_gene: TRBD2
CDR3nt: TGTGCCAGCAGCGTGGGCGGGAGCATCTACAATGAGCAGTTCTTC
CDR3aa: CASSVGGSIYNEQFF

j_gene: TRBJ1-1
v_gene: TRBV10-3
abundance: NA
d_gene: NA
CDR3nt: TGTGCCATCAGCGCAGGGGCAGACACTGAAGCTTTCTTT
CDR3aa: CAISAGADTEAFF

j_gene: TRBJ2-2
v_gene: TRBV5-6
abundance: NA
d_gene: TRBD1
CDR3nt: TGTGCCAGCAGACCTGACAGGGGGCGAAGCACCGGGGAGCTGTTTTTT
CDR3aa: CASRPDRGRSTGELFF

j_gene: TRBJ2-2
v_gene: TRBV6-6
abundance: NA
d_gene: TRBD1
CDR3nt: TGTGCCAGCAGCTCGACAGGGGGCTCCACCGGGGAGCTGTTTTTT
CDR3aa: CASSSTGGSTGELFF